These T cell receptor beta chains were read from a single sample in a study of cytomegalovirus exposure and HLA in healthy donors. Sequencing used immunoSEQ multiplex PCR; TCRdb keeps in-frame clones, though not all of them. This table holds around 120,000 clones, over 65% found once. The specimen sequenced was PBMCs. The origin of the receptors is a woman between 40 and 50 years old in good health and CMV-seronegative. CDR3s include the opening cysteine and the closing phenylalanine or tryptophan. Fields, in order: J gene, clone size, V gene, D gene, CDR3 protein, CDR3 DNA. A D gene is named only where the DNA matches it firmly. Clone size is stated in some rows and not others, as once, few, many or a class when expanded.

TRBJ2-7,.,TRBV11-1,TRBD2,CASSRTSGSLLYYEQYF,TGTGCCAGCAGCCGGACTAGCGGGAGCCTACTTTACTACGAGCAGTACTTC
TRBJ2-7,.,TRBV6-5,TRBD1,CASRGAGQGSYEQYF,TGTGCCAGCAGAGGCGCGGGACAGGGGTCCTACGAGCAGTACTTC
TRBJ1-1,few,TRBV28,TRBD1,CATFQTGGLNTEAFF,TGTGCCACCTTCCAGACAGGGGGGCTGAACACTGAAGCTTTCTTT
TRBJ2-7,few,TRBV9,TRBD2,CASSVGGRSYEQYF,TGTGCCAGCAGCGTAGGCGGGAGGTCATACGAGCAGTACTTC
TRBJ1-6,.,TRBV11-2,.,CASSPQTVSSYNSPLHF,TGTGCCAGCAGCCCGCAGACAGTTAGCTCCTATAATTCACCCCTCCACTTT
TRBJ2-1,few,TRBV7-2,.,CASSLKRELSYNEQFF,TGTGCCAGCAGCTTAAAAAGGGAGCTATCCTACAATGAGCAGTTCTTC
TRBJ2-2,.,TRBV28,TRBD2,CASSIPASGRGELFF,TGTGCCAGCAGTATCCCGGCTAGCGGGCGGGGGGAGCTGTTTTTT
TRBJ2-2,.,TRBV7-9,.,CATAVSHTGELFF,TGTGCCACCGCGGTTTCCCACACCGGGGAGCTGTTTTTT
TRBJ2-7,.,TRBV5-1,TRBD2,CASSVGLAGSYEQYF,TGCGCCAGCAGCGTAGGACTAGCGGGCTCCTACGAGCAGTACTTC
TRBJ1-1,.,TRBV11-2,.,CASRRGLNTEAFF,TGTGCCAGCCGGCGGGGCCTTAACACTGAAGCTTTCTTT
TRBJ2-1,.,TRBV6-5,.,CASREPVHNEQFF,TGTGCCAGCAGAGAGCCCGTACACAATGAGCAGTTCTTC
TRBJ1-3,.,TRBV4-1,TRBD1,CASSQAAGGLLGNTTYF,TGCGCCAGCAGCCAAGCGGCAGGGGGCCTGTTAGGAAACACCACATATTTT
TRBJ1-4,once,TRBV5-6,TRBD1,CASSLAGGTGRELFF,TGTGCCAGCAGCTTGGCTGGAGGGACAGGGAGAGAACTGTTTTTT
TRBJ2-3,few,TRBV11-2,.,CASSLEAAATQYF,TGTGCCAGCAGCTTAGAAGCGGCGGCCACGCAGTATTTT
TRBJ1-1,few,TRBV5-6,.,CASSLTGTNTEAFF,TGTGCCAGCAGCTTGACGGGAACGAACACTGAAGCTTTCTTT
TRBJ2-7,.,TRBV7-9,.,CASSWESYEQYF,TGTGCCAGCAGCTGGGAGAGCTACGAGCAGTACTTC
TRBJ2-3,.,TRBV5-1,.,CASRDGGADTQYF,TGCGCCAGCAGGGACGGCGGGGCAGATACGCAGTATTTT
TRBJ2-4,.,TRBV19,.,CASSIPRTVLAKNIQYF,TGTGCCAGTAGTATCCCCCGTACGGTGCTAGCCAAAAACATTCAGTACTTC
TRBJ1-6,.,TRBV27,.,CASSLSGALSYNSPLHF,TGTGCCAGCAGTTTATCGGGGGCTCTCTCCTATAATTCACCCCTCCACTTT
TRBJ1-2,.,TRBV27,TRBD1,CASSTRQGPYTF,TGTGCCAGCAGTACCAGACAGGGGCCCTACACCTTC
TRBJ2-7,.,TRBV14,.,CASSQVAGIAYEQYF,TGTGCCAGCAGCCAAGTGGCGGGGATTGCCTACGAGCAGTACTTC
TRBJ2-5,.,TRBV6-6,TRBD2,CASSYGGRPGETQYF,TGTGCCAGCAGTTACGGCGGGAGGCCGGGAGAGACCCAGTACTTC
TRBJ1-1,.,TRBV6-5,.,CASSTGQKAFF,TGTGCCAGCAGCACAGGACAGAAAGCTTTCTTT
TRBJ2-3,once,TRBV7-2,.,CASSVNQGDTQYF,TGTGCCAGCAGCGTGAACCAGGGTGACACGCAGTATTTT
TRBJ2-7,.,TRBV4-2,.,CASSHWRDAYEQYF,TGTGCCAGCAGCCATTGGCGGGATGCCTACGAGCAGTACTTC
TRBJ1-1,.,TRBV19,.,CASSPSQGITEAFF,TGTGCCAGTAGTCCTTCCCAGGGGATCACTGAAGCTTTCTTT
TRBJ1-2,.,TRBV27,.,CASSSGGYGYTF,TGTGCCAGCAGTTCTGGCGGTTATGGCTACACCTTC
TRBJ2-4,.,TRBV6-5,.,CASKAAQSEYYIQYF,TGTGCCAGCAAGGCGGCCCAGAGCGAGTACTACATTCAGTACTTC
TRBJ2-7,.,TRBV6-5,.,CASSYSISRVEQYF,TGTGCCAGCAGTTACTCGATCTCGAGGGTCGAGCAGTACTTC